Presented here are 31 T cell receptor beta chains from one specimen sequenced in a study of blood T cell repertoires in COVID-19. TCRdb's table, derived via immunoSEQ multiplex PCR, lists solely in-frame clones and lacks some. The sample lists some 400,000 clones, around 87% occurring once. Sequencing used PBMCs or T cells enriched from blood (not recorded which). Receptors originate from a man between 25 and 39 years old who had recovered from COVID-19.

V and J are TRBV18 and TRBJ1-1; 7 bases are a match to TRBD1. Germline V CDR1 and CDR2: KGHSH, LQKENI. J lost 11 bases, V lost 1 base, and 4 bases had no gene match. This CDR3 spans 12 amino acids. As DNA, the CDR3 is TGTGCCAGCTCACCACAGGAGGGGGCTGCTTTCTTT. Its protein product is CASSPQEGAAFF.

The chain is built from TRBV5-4 and TRBJ1-3; D is uncertain. This CDR3 has 13 amino acids. V lost 2 bases and J lost 3, with 6 bases in between. Germline lookup yields CDR1 SGHNT and CDR2 YYREEE (reference sequence). The CDR3 nucleotides read TGTGCCAGCAGCTTCGGGTTTGGAAACACCATATATTTT. This codes for CASSFGFGNTIYF.

The chain couples TRBV2 to TRBJ2-7; 10 nucleotides line up with TRBD1. V lost 6 bases, J lost 6 bases, and 5 bases stayed unmatched. This CDR3 has 13 amino acids. Germline CDR1 is SNHLY and CDR2 is FYNNEI. DNA for the CDR3: TGTGCCAGCAGCAGGGACAGGGGAGCCGAGCAGTACTTC. Amino acids: CASSRDRGAEQYF. Complete variable domain (other parts from reference TRBV2 and TRBJ2-7): EPEVTQTPSHQVTQMGQEVILRCVPISNHLYFYWYRQILGQKVEFLVSFYNNEISEKSEIFDDQFSVERPDGSNFTLKIRSTKLEDSAMYFCASSRDRGAEQYFGPGTRLTVT.

This clone has only one observation. The chain recombines TRBV29-1 with TRBJ2-2; 8 positions agree with TRBD1. The trim removed 8 bases at V and 7 bases at J, leaving 3 bases unmatched. The CDR3 runs 11 residues. CDR1 is SQVTM and CDR2 is ANQGSEA in the germline V gene. The CDR3 DNA sequence: TGCAGCTTACAGGGGGGCGGGGAGCTGTTTTTT. The encoded protein is CSLQGGGELFF.

In its sample, this clone was seen once. The rearrangement links TRBV11-2 to TRBJ2-5; D is uncertain. V dropped 0 bases and J dropped 9 bases, with 14 bases sitting between them. Per the germline V gene, CDR1 is SGHAT and CDR2 is FQNNGV. The CDR3 consists of 14 residues. CDR3: CASSLDTYEAAQYF. In nucleotides, the CDR3 is TGTGCCAGCAGCTTAGACACTTACGAGGCGGCCCAGTACTTC.

This chain uses TRBV29-1 with TRBJ2-6, with D unresolved. This CDR3 has 14 amino acids. Trimming took off 5 bases at V and 1 base at J, with 9 bases between the two ends. The germline gives CDR1 SQVTM, CDR2 ANQGSEA. In nucleotides, the CDR3 is TGCAGCGTTATGGCAACATCTGGGGCCAACGTCCTGACTTTC. Translated, it gives CSVMATSGANVLTF.

V is TRBV5-1 and J is TRBJ2-2; D might be TRBD1 (6 bases). Trimming took 6 bases from V and 2 from J, leaving 14 bases between them. The CDR3 length is 15 residues. Germline V gene data show CDR1 as SGHRS and CDR2 as YFSETQ. The CDR3: CASNPTGANTGELFF. The CDR3 DNA follows: TGCGCCAGCAACCCGACAGGCGCAAACACCGGGGAGCTGTTTTTT.

The chain carries TRBV5-6 and TRBJ1-2; D unclear. Trimming left V 4 bases short and J 8 bases short, with 27 bases between. CDR3 length: 17 amino acids. From germline, CDR1 is SGHDT and CDR2 YYEEEE. This CDR3 is CASSQYGVGRFAGGYTF. The CDR3 bases are TGTGCCAGCAGCCAATATGGCGTAGGGAGGTTTGCGGGAGGCTACACCTTC. Combining the CDR3 with reference TRBV5-6 and TRBJ1-2 gives the whole variable domain DAGVTQSPTHLIKTRGQQVTLRCSPKSGHDTVSWYQQALGQGPQFIFQYYEEEERQRGNFPDRFSGHQFPNYSSELNVNALLLGDSALYLCASSQYGVGRFAGGYTFGSGTRLTVV.

The rearrangement joins TRBV3-1 (or the pseudogene TRBV3-2) to TRBJ1-2; 8 nucleotides match TRBD1. The germline gives CDR1 LGHDT, CDR2 YNNKEL (reference sequence). The CDR3 totals 13 residues. With 6 bases clipped from V and 7 bases from J, the junction kept 7 bases outside the gene matches. The chain's CDR3 is CASSDGQGGGYTF. CDR3 coding DNA: TGTGCCAGCAGTGATGGACAGGGCGGTGGCTACACCTTC.

The V and J genes are TRBV3-1 (or the pseudogene TRBV3-2) and TRBJ1-1; unclear D gene. Between the trimmed V and J ends, which lost 3 bases and 5 bases, there was a span of 7 bases. Germline V gene sequence: CDR1 LGHDT, CDR2 YNNKEL (reference sequence). The CDR3 extends over 12 amino acids. The CDR3 here is CASSQTGTEAFF. CDR3 sequence (DNA): TGTGCCAGCAGCCAGACTGGAACTGAAGCTTTCTTT.

The V call is TRBV20-1, the J call TRBJ1-1; D not certain. V shed 5 bases and J shed 6 bases, with 10 bases lying between them. The CDR3 consists of 11 residues. Germline V lookup: CDR1 DFQATT, CDR2 SNEGSKA (reference sequence). The CDR3 DNA sequence: TGCAGTGCTGTCTGGGGAGCTGAAGCTTTCTTT. Its protein product is CSAVWGAEAFF.

This clone was picked up one time. The J gene is TRBJ2-3, the V gene TRBV28, with 7 bases lining up with TRBD2. CDR1 and CDR2 (germline): MDHEN, SYDVKM. CDR3 size: 14 residues. V was clipped by 6 bases and J by 5 bases; unmatched bases: 8. The CDR3 region has the DNA TGTGCCAGCAGGTGGGCGGGAGCGAGAGATACGCAGTATTTT. Protein sequence: CASRWAGARDTQYF.

This clone was seen a single time. The rearrangement links TRBV5-1 to TRBJ1-6; D unclear. Trimming removed 0 bases from V and 7 bases from J, with 11 bases in between. From germline, CDR1 is SGHRS and CDR2 YFSETQ. The CDR3 sequence is 15 residues long. The CDR3 loop reads CASSLGAGGNSPLHF. CDR3 nucleotide sequence: TGCGCCAGCAGCTTGGGCGCAGGTGGCAATTCACCCCTCCACTTT.

This clone was recorded once. The gene calls are TRBV28 and TRBJ1-5; D gene uncertain. This CDR3 contains 12 residues. Germline loops: CDR1 MDHEN, CDR2 SYDVKM. The germline V and J ends were trimmed by 3 bases and 11 bases, with 11 bases remaining between them. CDR3 nucleotide sequence: TGTGCCAGCAGTTTCTCACTCGAGACCCAGCATTTT. Translating it yields CASSFSLETQHF. The full variable domain, rest sourced from reference TRBV28 and TRBJ1-5, is DVKVTQSSRYLVKRTGEKVFLECVQDMDHENMFWYRQDPGLGLRLIYFSYDVKMKEKGDIPEGYSVSREKKERFSLILESASTNQTSMYLCASSFSLETQHFGDGTRLSIL.

The chain employs TRBV28 and TRBJ2-5; 8 nucleotides match TRBD1. The CDR3 is 16 residues long. Per germline, CDR1 MDHEN and CDR2 SYDVKM. The V and J ends lost 8 bases and 1 base, in that order; junction bases with no gene match: 12. Here the CDR3 reads CASAKTDRVVQETQYF. The CDR3 DNA sequence: TGTGCCAGCGCCAAAACGGACAGGGTAGTCCAAGAGACCCAGTACTTC.

The rearrangement joins TRBV11-3 to TRBJ2-7, with D unresolved. The CDR3 has 11 residues. Germline V lookup: CDR1 SGHNT, CDR2 YENEEA. V gave up 3 bases and J gave up 4 bases, with 4 bases separating them. The CDR3: CASSFSYEQYF. CDR3 nucleotides: TGTGCCAGCAGCTTTAGTTACGAGCAGTACTTC.

The chain recombines TRBV2 with TRBJ1-2; 9 bases line up with TRBD1. Trimming removed 2 bases from V and 8 bases from J; junction bases left unmatched: 6. In germline, CDR1 is SNHLY, CDR2 FYNNEI. The CDR3 is 14 residues long. The DNA for the CDR3 is TGTGCCAGCAGTGAATCACAGGGGGCCTGGGGCTACACCTTC. This codes for CASSESQGAWGYTF.

This rearrangement joins TRBV30 to TRBJ2-3; D is perhaps TRBD2 (5 bases). The CDR3 totals 14 residues. From germline, CDR1 is GTSNPN and CDR2 SVGIG (reference sequence). The V end was cut by 0 bases, the J end by 1 base, with 8 bases between. For the CDR3, the DNA is TGTGCCTGGAGTGTACAAGCGGGCACAGATACGCAGTATTTT. Translating gives CAWSVQAGTDTQYF.

V is TRBV28 and J is TRBJ1-3; 7 bases are a match to TRBD1. The junction had 10 bases not matched to a gene; V was cut back by 5 bases and J by 0 bases. This CDR3 has 17 amino acids. Germline CDR1 is MDHEN and CDR2 is SYDVKM. The CDR3 spells CASSLPTGPTSGNTIYF. The CDR3 bases are TGTGCCAGCAGTCTCCCGACAGGGCCTACCTCTGGAAACACCATATATTTT.

The chain links TRBV28 to TRBJ2-7; weak D call: TRBD2 (5 bases). Germline loops: CDR1 MDHEN, CDR2 SYDVKM. The CDR3 loop spans 14 amino acids. Trimming took off 5 bases at V and 5 bases at J, with 16 bases between the two ends. CDR3 loop: CASSQHGLGDEQYF. DNA for the CDR3: TGTGCCAGCAGTCAGCACGGACTCGGGGACGAGCAGTACTTC.

In this sample, this clone turned up once. The rearrangement joins TRBV11-2 to TRBJ1-2; 7 nucleotides agree with TRBD1. Germline lookup yields CDR1 SGHAT and CDR2 FQNNGV. The CDR3 length is 15 residues. V was clipped by 5 bases and J by 1 base; unmatched bases: 7. The CDR3: CASSHPGQHNYGYTF. The CDR3 nucleotides read TGTGCCAGCAGCCATCCGGGACAGCATAACTATGGCTACACCTTC.

In this sample, this clone turned up once. In nucleotides, the CDR3 is TGTGCCAGCAGCTCTACGCTAGCGGGAGGGCTGACAGATACGCAGTATTTT. It codes for CASSSTLAGGLTDTQYF. The V and J genes are TRBV5-6 and TRBJ2-3; TRBD2 agrees at 12 bases. CDR1 SGHDT and CDR2 YYEEEE come from the germline V gene. The CDR3 has 17 residues. V was pared by 3 bases and J by 3 bases, with 8 bases of the junction left unmatched.

The chain combines TRBV5-1 with TRBJ1-3; D not resolved. Germline V gene data show CDR1 as SGHRS and CDR2 as YFSETQ. This CDR3 has 16 residues. Trimming took 4 bases from V and 4 from J, leaving 18 bases between them. This CDR3 is CASSPIGSKAGNTIYF. The CDR3 DNA follows: TGCGCCAGCAGCCCGATAGGGAGTAAGGCCGGAAACACCATATATTTT. Full variable domain (missing parts from reference TRBV5-1 and TRBJ1-3): KAGVTQTPRYLIKTRGQQVTLSCSPISGHRSVSWYQQTPGQGLQFLFEYFSETQRNKGNFPGRFSGRQFSNSRSEMNVSTLELGDSALYLCASSPIGSKAGNTIYFGEGSWLTVV.

The chain is built from TRBV30 and TRBJ1-2; D is perhaps TRBD1 (5 bases). The CDR3 totals 13 residues. CDR1 GTSNPN and CDR2 SVGIG come from the germline V gene (reference sequence). V was trimmed by 3 bases and J by 8 bases, leaving 16 bases between them. The CDR3 sequence: CAWSGGGLEGYTF. CDR3 in DNA: TGTGCCTGGAGCGGCGGGGGGTTAGAGGGCTACACCTTC.

The chain combines TRBV5-1 with TRBJ2-2; possible D gene TRBD1, 6 bases. The V gene lost 2 bases and the J gene lost 0 bases, with 14 bases spanning the gap. Germline V gene lookup returns CDR1 SGHRS and CDR2 YFSETQ. This CDR3 comprises 17 residues. The CDR3 is CASSLMGAFANTGELFF. The CDR3 coding sequence is TGCGCCAGCAGCTTAATGGGGGCATTCGCGAACACCGGGGAGCTGTTTTTT.

The chain employs TRBV9 and TRBJ2-5, with 8 bases lining up with TRBD2. The CDR3 runs to 14 residues. Germline V gene sequence: CDR1 SGDLS, CDR2 YYNGEE. J lost 9 bases, V lost 4 bases, and 11 bases had no gene match. The CDR3 coding sequence is TGTGCCAGCAGCCGGGCAGAGAGCGGGGGAGCCCAGTACTTC. It yields the protein CASSRAESGGAQYF.

The genes are TRBV5-1 and TRBJ2-7, with TRBD1 matching over 8 bases. Germline V gene sequence: CDR1 SGHRS, CDR2 YFSETQ. V gave up 0 bases and J gave up 1 base; unmatched junction bases: 6. There are 16 residues in the CDR3. The CDR3 region is CASSLAKTGGSYEQYF. CDR3 nucleotides: TGCGCCAGCAGCTTGGCTAAAACAGGGGGATCCTACGAGCAGTACTTC. Full variable domain (outside the CDR3, taken from reference TRBV5-1 and TRBJ2-7): KAGVTQTPRYLIKTRGQQVTLSCSPISGHRSVSWYQQTPGQGLQFLFEYFSETQRNKGNFPGRFSGRQFSNSRSEMNVSTLELGDSALYLCASSLAKTGGSYEQYFGPGTRLTVT.

Written as DNA, the CDR3 is TGTGCCAGCAGCCTGGACAGCCGAAATGAAAAACTGTTTTTT. Translated, it gives CASSLDSRNEKLFF. This chain links TRBV7-9 with TRBJ1-4, with a weak D call TRBD1 (6 bases). Germline V lookup: CDR1 SEHNR, CDR2 FQNEAQ (reference sequence). The CDR3 spans 14 residues. The V gene lost 5 bases and the J gene lost 5 bases, with 12 bases spanning the gap.

The V gene is TRBV30, the J gene TRBJ1-2, with a weak D call TRBD1 (6 bases). Germline CDR1 is GTSNPN and CDR2 is SVGIG (reference sequence). The CDR3 runs to 14 residues. V was trimmed by 2 bases and J by 4 bases, leaving 14 bases between them. This CDR3 reads CAWSFTGSGYGYTF. The CDR3 coding sequence is TGTGCCTGGAGTTTTACAGGGTCGGGCTATGGCTACACCTTC.

This chain links TRBV28 with TRBJ1-1; D unresolved. There are 13 residues in the CDR3. Trimming pared 1 base from V and 11 bases from J, leaving 14 bases between. Germline V CDR1 and CDR2: MDHEN, SYDVKM. CDR3 nucleotides: TGTGCCAGCAGTTTATCGACGCGGGTCGTGGCTTTCTTT. It translates to CASSLSTRVVAFF.

The gene calls are TRBV7-9 and TRBJ2-2, with 7 positions matching TRBD2. The junction had 9 bases not matched to a gene; V was cut back by 5 bases and J by 6 bases. CDR1 is SEHNR and CDR2 is FQNEAQ in the germline V gene (reference sequence). CDR3 length: 15 residues. The CDR3 DNA reads as TGTGCCAGCAGCCGCCCAGGGACTACTGCCGGGGAGCTGTTTTTT. It encodes CASSRPGTTAGELFF.